The 22 T cell receptor beta chains given below trace back to one sample, sequenced in a study of cytomegalovirus exposure and HLA in healthy donors. The PCR employed 60 Vbeta primers together with 13 Jbeta primers. This table comes from immunoSEQ multiplex PCR, and its TCRdb copy is limited to in-frame clones, with some not included. Among roughly 200,000 clones listed, around 82% were seen once. Sequenced sample: PBMCs. The receptors originated from a woman under 40 in good health and CMV-seropositive.

The chain is built from TRBV6-6 and TRBJ2-7; possible D gene TRBD1, 7 bases. CDR1 MNHNY and CDR2 SVGAGI come from the germline V gene (reference sequence). The CDR3 spans 16 residues. The V end was cut by 6 bases, the J end by 0 bases, with 18 bases between. In nucleotides, the CDR3 is TGTGCCAGCAGAAATCTTAACAGGGGAGGCTCCTACGAGCAGTACTTC. Translating gives CASRNLNRGGSYEQYF.

The chain has TRBV5-6 and TRBJ2-7, with 9 positions matching TRBD1. CDR1 SGHDT and CDR2 YYEEEE come from the germline V gene. V lost 2 bases to trimming and J lost 4 bases; unmatched junction nucleotides: 10. This CDR3 region has 16 residues. The CDR3: CASSFGFGTGLYEQYF. CDR3 sequence (DNA): TGTGCCAGCAGCTTCGGGTTCGGGACAGGGCTTTACGAGCAGTACTTC.

The chain combines TRBV13 with TRBJ1-3; no definite D call. Trimming took off 5 bases at V and 0 bases at J, with 11 bases between the two ends. CDR3 length: 15 amino acids. The germline CDR1 and CDR2 sequences are PRHDT and FYEKMQ (reference sequence). In DNA form, the CDR3 reads TGTGCCAGCAGCCAGGACTGGGACTCTGGAAACACCATATATTTT. It codes for CASSQDWDSGNTIYF.

The J gene is TRBJ1-5, the V gene TRBV19, with no clear D. CDR1 is LNHDA, CDR2 SQIVND, per germline (reference sequence). This CDR3 contains 13 residues. V was clipped by 1 base and J by 5 bases, with 6 bases between them. CDR3 residues: CASSIGGDQPQHF. The CDR3 DNA follows: TGTGCCAGTAGTATAGGAGGAGATCAGCCCCAGCATTTT.

This clone was recorded once. The rearrangement joins TRBV27 to TRBJ2-1, with 7 positions matching TRBD1. The CDR3 runs 18 residues. The ends lost 3 bases at V and 1 base at J; junction bases unmatched: 12. The germline gives CDR1 MNHEY, CDR2 SMNVEV (reference sequence). CDR3 coding DNA: TGTGCCAGCAGTTTGTCCCAAGGATCGGGACAGTCCTACAATGAGCAGTTCTTC. This sequence encodes CASSLSQGSGQSYNEQFF.

The rearrangement uses TRBV11-2 and TRBJ2-7; the match to TRBD1 covers 7 bases. Trimming took 5 bases from V and 3 from J; bases not matched to a gene: 7. The CDR3 consists of 14 residues. Germline loops: CDR1 SGHAT, CDR2 FQNNGV. The CDR3 sequence: CASSADRIYYEQYF. The CDR3 DNA reads TGTGCCAGCAGCGCGGACAGGATTTACTACGAGCAGTACTTC.

This chain links TRBV28 with TRBJ2-7, with TRBD1 identical over 10 bases. Trimming cost V 5 bases and J 7 bases; bases outside gene matches: 5. The CDR3 totals 13 residues. CDR1 is MDHEN, CDR2 SYDVKM, per germline. The DNA for the CDR3 is TGTGCCAGCAGTGGGACAGGGGTTGGGGAGCAGTACTTC. Translated, it gives CASSGTGVGEQYF.

This sequence joins TRBV5-1 and TRBJ2-5; 12 positions agree with TRBD2. The tail of the sequence fits TRBJ2-7 better, so the J call may be wrong. The CDR3 contains 15 residues. Looked up from germline, CDR1 is SGHRS and CDR2 is YFSETQ. This chain's CDR3 is CASSLTSGGPYEQYF. The CDR3 nucleotides read TGCGCCAGCAGCTTGACTAGCGGGGGGCCTTACGAGCAGTACTTC.

This clone was observed once. The chain couples TRBV11-2 to TRBJ2-2; 10 bases are shared with TRBD2. CDR1 is SGHAT, CDR2 FQNNGV, per germline. The CDR3 contains 13 residues. Unmatched junction bases numbered 0, after V lost 5 bases and J lost 6 bases. The DNA of the CDR3 is TGTGCCAGCAGCCTAGCGGGAGCCGGGGAGCTGTTTTTT. Its translation is CASSLAGAGELFF.

The chain is built from TRBV27 and TRBJ1-6, with unresolved D. V dropped 2 bases and J dropped 6 bases, with 14 bases sitting between them. The CDR3 covers 16 residues. Germline CDR1 and CDR2: MNHEY and SMNVEV (reference sequence). The CDR3, as DNA: TGTGCCAGCAGTTTAGTTTCGGGTCTTCCTAATTCACCCCTCCACTTT. Translation: CASSLVSGLPNSPLHF.

V gene TRBV7-2 combines with J gene TRBJ2-3; 11 bases map to TRBD2. This CDR3 has 15 amino acids. V lost 2 bases to trimming and J lost 6 bases; unmatched junction nucleotides: 4. The germline gives CDR1 SGHTA, CDR2 FQGNSA. CDR3 in amino acids: CASSLIAGGRDTQYF. DNA for the CDR3: TGTGCCAGCAGCTTAATAGCGGGGGGGCGGGATACGCAGTATTTT.

The rearrangement joins TRBV6-5 to TRBJ1-5; D is ambiguous. Looked up from germline, CDR1 is MNHEY and CDR2 is SVGAGI. V was clipped by 2 bases and J by 6 bases, with 11 bases between them. The CDR3 totals 14 residues. This CDR3 reads CASSYRTDSQPQHF. The CDR3 nucleotides are TGTGCCAGCAGTTACAGGACGGACTCTCAGCCCCAGCATTTT.

This rearrangement joins TRBV13 to TRBJ1-2, with a tentative D call TRBD1 (5 bases). Germline loops: CDR1 PRHDT, CDR2 FYEKMQ (reference sequence). CDR3 length: 14 amino acids. The germline V and J ends were trimmed by 4 bases and 0 bases, with 9 bases remaining between them. CDR3 in amino acids: CASSSTVANYGYTF. The CDR3 DNA is TGTGCCAGCAGCTCGACAGTTGCTAACTATGGCTACACCTTC.

V is TRBV7-8 and J is TRBJ2-5; 11 bases align to TRBD2. With 2 bases clipped from V and 5 bases from J, the junction kept 10 bases outside the gene matches. Germline assignment: CDR1 SGHVS and CDR2 FQNEAQ. The CDR3 has 17 amino acids. As DNA, the CDR3 is TGTGCCAGCAGCTTACCCGGCGGAGTAGCGGGAGGGGAGACCCAGTACTTC. Translated, it gives CASSLPGGVAGGETQYF.

The rearrangement links TRBV7-3 to TRBJ2-2; TRBD1 is a possible D gene (6 bases). The CDR3 has 14 residues. Between the trimmed V and J ends, which lost 4 bases and 4 bases, there was a span of 10 bases. Germline V CDR1 and CDR2: SGHTA, FQGTGA. The chain's CDR3 is CASSSTGSTGELFF. CDR3 nucleotide sequence: TGTGCCAGCAGCTCGACAGGATCCACCGGGGAGCTGTTTTTT.

This chain connects TRBV2 to TRBJ1-4; perhaps TRBD1 as D (5 bases). The CDR3 is 14 amino acids. CDR1 and CDR2 from the germline V gene are SNHLY and FYNNEI. V lost 4 bases to trimming and J lost 5 bases, with 11 bases between them. The CDR3 protein is CASSARQGNEKLFF. The DNA for the CDR3 is TGTGCCAGCAGTGCGAGGCAGGGAAATGAAAAACTGTTTTTT.

This clone was counted a single time. The chain carries TRBV28 and TRBJ2-1, with TRBD2 as a possible D gene (7 bases). The CDR3 length is 15 residues. The germline CDR1 and CDR2 sequences are MDHEN and SYDVKM. V lost 5 bases to trimming and J lost 3 bases, with 14 bases between them. The CDR3 protein is CASSPSGDYYNEQFF. In DNA form, the CDR3 reads TGTGCCAGCAGTCCCTCAGGGGACTACTACAATGAGCAGTTCTTC. The full variable domain, its missing parts supplied by reference TRBV28 and TRBJ2-1, is DVKVTQSSRYLVKRTGEKVFLECVQDMDHENMFWYRQDPGLGLRLIYFSYDVKMKEKGDIPEGYSVSREKKERFSLILESASTNQTSMYLCASSPSGDYYNEQFFGPGTRLTVL.

The V and J genes are TRBV19 and TRBJ1-4; 9 nucleotides match TRBD1. V dropped 4 bases and J dropped 10; count of bases not matched to a gene: 7. CDR1 LNHDA and CDR2 SQIVND come from the germline V gene (reference sequence). This CDR3 contains 14 residues. In DNA, the CDR3 is TGTGCCAGTAGTAGGGACAGGGAGGCGGGAAAACTGTTTTTT. This translates into CASSRDREAGKLFF.

This clone was picked up a small number of times. This chain connects TRBV10-2 to TRBJ1-2; D is unresolved. V was trimmed by 4 bases and J by 6 bases, leaving 12 bases between them. In germline, CDR1 is WSHSY, CDR2 SAAADI. This CDR3 is 13 amino acids long. The CDR3 reads CASSGARWHGYTF. CDR3 DNA: TGCGCCAGCAGTGGGGCCAGGTGGCATGGCTACACCTTC.

The chain uses TRBV7-2 and TRBJ2-7; no definite D call. The CDR3 is 12 residues long. The V gene lost 3 bases and the J gene lost 10 bases, with 13 bases spanning the gap. The germline gives CDR1 SGHTA, CDR2 FQGNSA. CDR3 nucleotide sequence: TGTGCCAGCAGCTTTGCCGACTCAACTCAGTACTTC. This codes for CASSFADSTQYF.

The CDR3 DNA follows: TGTGCCAGCAAGGGCCCTGGGGGCGGCGGAGGCTACACCTTC. Translation gives CASKGPGGGGGYTF. This chain links TRBV2 with TRBJ1-2; D may be TRBD1 (6 bases). Germline CDR1 is SNHLY and CDR2 is FYNNEI. The CDR3 covers 14 residues. Trimming shortened V by 7 bases and J by 8 bases, and 20 bases separated the two germline ends.

The V and J genes are TRBV2 and TRBJ1-5; D may be TRBD1 (5 bases). Trimming took off 4 bases at V and 9 bases at J, with 16 bases between the two ends. Per the germline V gene, CDR1 is SNHLY and CDR2 is FYNNEI. The CDR3 totals 14 residues. This chain's CDR3 is CASSAPPGGVPQHF. CDR3 nucleotide sequence: TGTGCCAGCAGTGCCCCTCCGGGGGGAGTGCCCCAGCATTTT.